This TCR beta chain was retrieved from a study of vaccination effects on CD4 cells after COVID-19. Sequencing was preceded by expansion of antigen-specific CD4+ T cells with viral peptide pools in the ViraFEST assay. Researchers isolated CD4+ T cells once around 11 days of culture had elapsed. None of the vaccinated had previously contracted SARS-CoV-2, and their nucleocapsid antibodies tested negative. A half-volume exchange with IL-2 medium occurred on days 3 and 7. Clones were read by immunoSEQ multiplex PCR, and TCRdb kept only the in-frame ones, dropping some. The sample records roughly 35,000 clones, about three fifths being singletons. A few counts support this clone. The target antigen is unknown. Study findings and constraints: Among infection- and vaccine-induced clones, marked clonal contraction occurred late after vaccination.

Germline CDR1 reads SGHNT; CDR2 reads YYREEE (reference sequence). This CDR3 has 13 residues. V shed 5 bases and J 7 bases; nucleotides not matched to a gene: 8. Here the sequenced sample was CD4+ T cells from PBMCs cultured with HCoV-OC43 spike peptides, taken before COVID-19 vaccination. Subset in this sample: HCoV-OC43 spike overlapping peptide pool stimulation. The gene calls are TRBV5-4 and TRBJ1-1; TRBD1 matches at 7 bases. The clonotype was recovered from a human donor who received a COVID-19 vaccine. DNA of the CDR3: TGTGCCAGCAGTCACAGGGGAACGGGTGAAGCTTTCTTT. Its translation is CASSHRGTGEAFF.